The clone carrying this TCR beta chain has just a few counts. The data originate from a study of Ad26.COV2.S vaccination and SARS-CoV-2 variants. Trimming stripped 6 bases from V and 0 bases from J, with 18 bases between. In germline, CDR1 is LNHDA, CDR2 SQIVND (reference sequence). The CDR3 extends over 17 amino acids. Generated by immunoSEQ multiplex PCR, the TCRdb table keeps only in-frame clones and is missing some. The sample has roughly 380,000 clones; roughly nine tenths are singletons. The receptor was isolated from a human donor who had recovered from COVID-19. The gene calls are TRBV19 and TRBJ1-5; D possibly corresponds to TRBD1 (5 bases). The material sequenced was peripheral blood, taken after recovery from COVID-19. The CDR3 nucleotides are TGTGCCAGTAGCTTAGACAGCTTGTTTTCTAGCAATCAGCCCCAGCATTTT. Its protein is CASSLDSLFSSNQPQHF.